The rows below give T cell receptor beta chains drawn from one sample of a study of beta chain features in type 1 diabetes. Repertoires were generated with immunoSEQ multiplex PCR, while TCRdb's copy carries only in-frame clones and drops some. The repertoire holds tens of thousands of clones, about 50% seen once, with 0.7% in the top ten. Sequencing input: central memory CD4+ T cells from blood. The source is a man aged 25 to 40 with type 1 diabetes. Each CDR3 is given with its conserved first and last residue. A D gene is named only where the DNA matches it firmly. Clone size, where shown, is once, few, many, or a class for clones that have expanded.

-	TRBV12-5	TRBJ2-2	-	CASGLELGSGELFF	TGTGCTAGTGGTTTGGAACTAGGTTCCGGGGAGCTGTTTTTT
few	TRBV4-1	TRBJ1-1	-	CASSQARNTEAFF	TGCGCCAGCAGCCAAGCTAGGAACACTGAAGCTTTCTTT
few	TRBV5-1	TRBJ2-7	-	CASSFGTSGEQYF	TGCGCCAGCAGCTTCGGAACCTCGGGCGAGCAGTACTTC
-	TRBV27	TRBJ2-7	TRBD1	CASSSPGQGTYEQYF	TGTGCCAGCAGTTCCCCGGGACAGGGAACCTACGAGCAGTACTTC
-	TRBV7-9	TRBJ1-1	-	CASSSQGHTEAFF	TGTGCCAGCAGCTCCCAGGGGCACACTGAAGCTTTCTTT
-	TRBV6-1	TRBJ1-1	TRBD1	CASSEEGAVNTEAFF	TGTGCCAGCAGTGAAGAGGGGGCGGTAAACACTGAAGCTTTCTTT
few	TRBV5-1	TRBJ1-1	TRBD1	CASSNRDRADEAFF	TGCGCCAGCAGCAACCGGGACAGGGCCGATGAAGCTTTCTTT
-	TRBV20-1	TRBJ2-1	-	CSSGVYNEQFF	TGCAGTTCAGGGGTCTACAATGAGCAGTTCTTC
few	TRBV7-7	TRBJ2-5	-	CASSLGVEETQYF	TGTGCTAGCAGCTTAGGAGTTGAAGAGACCCAGTACTTC
-	TRBV2	TRBJ1-1	-	CASSIDRNTEAFF	TGTGCCAGCAGCATCGACAGGAACACTGAAGCTTTCTTT
-	TRBV19	TRBJ1-5	TRBD1	CASRTGENQPQHF	TGTGCCAGTAGAACAGGGGAAAATCAGCCCCAGCATTTT
few	TRBV20-1	TRBJ1-1	-	CSASEYTEAFF	TGCAGTGCTTCAGAATACACTGAAGCTTTCTTT
-	TRBV2	TRBJ2-7	TRBD2	CASSGEGTYEQYF	TGTGCCAGCAGTGGGGAGGGGACCTACGAGCAGTACTTC
-	TRBV2	TRBJ2-6	-	CASSERTIYSGANVLTF	TGTGCCAGCAGCGAAAGGACTATTTACTCTGGGGCCAACGTCCTGACTTTC
-	TRBV29-1	TRBJ2-2	-	CSVVPAGSVSTVGELFF	TGCAGCGTTGTACCGGCGGGCTCTGTCAGTACGGTCGGGGAGCTGTTTTTT
few	TRBV5-1	TRBJ1-1	TRBD1	CASSSQGQEGTEAFF	TGCGCCAGCAGCTCACAGGGGCAGGAGGGTACTGAAGCTTTCTTT
-	TRBV14	TRBJ2-5	TRBD2	CASSQLGAGGETQYF	TGTGCCAGCAGCCAACTGGGAGCGGGAGGAGAGACCCAGTACTTC
few	TRBV7-6	TRBJ2-3	TRBD2	CASSYGTSGSTDTQYF	TGTGCCAGCAGCTACGGGACTAGCGGGAGCACAGATACGCAGTATTTT
-	TRBV19	TRBJ2-2	TRBD2	CASSMGTRSTGELFF	TGTGCCAGTAGTATGGGGACTAGGAGCACCGGGGAGCTGTTTTTT
-	TRBV7-6	TRBJ2-1	-	CASSSNNEQFF	TGTGCCAGCAGCTCTAACAATGAGCAGTTCTTC
-	TRBV6-6	TRBJ1-4	TRBD1	CASIPGTVNEKLFF	TGTGCCAGCATCCCCGGGACAGTTAATGAAAAACTGTTTTTT
few	TRBV5-4	TRBJ2-4	TRBD1	CASSRTGGNIQYF	TGTGCCAGCAGCAGGACAGGCGGGAACATTCAGTACTTC
-	TRBV5-1	TRBJ1-1	TRBD1	CASSLGQGLNTEAFF	TGCGCCAGCAGCTTGGGACAGGGATTGAACACTGAAGCTTTCTTT
-	TRBV5-1	TRBJ1-1	TRBD1	CASSPGQANTEAFF	TGCGCCAGCAGCCCGGGACAGGCGAACACTGAAGCTTTCTTT
-	TRBV14	TRBJ1-6	TRBD1	CASSQGQGANSPLHF	TGTGCCAGCAGCCAAGGTCAGGGGGCGAATTCACCCCTCCACTTT
-	TRBV2	TRBJ1-2	-	CASRAGVGYGYTF	TGTGCCAGCAGAGCAGGGGTGGGCTATGGCTACACCTTC
-	TRBV7-2	TRBJ2-3	-	CASSLEYFTDTQYF	TGTGCCAGCAGCTTAGAGTACTTCACAGATACGCAGTATTTT
-	TRBV10-3	TRBJ2-7	-	CAISESPGGTYEQYF	TGTGCCATCAGTGAGAGCCCGGGGGGCACCTACGAGCAGTACTTC
few	TRBV6-1	TRBJ2-3	-	CASSGGPQGTDTQYF	TGTGCCAGCAGTGGAGGGCCACAAGGGACAGATACGCAGTATTTT
-	TRBV6-5	TRBJ2-7	-	CASSDIYYEQYF	TGTGCCAGCAGCGACATTTACTACGAGCAGTACTTC
-	TRBV18	TRBJ1-1	TRBD1	CASNSRVTGSRTEAFF	TGTGCCAGCAACTCCCGGGTGACAGGGAGCCGGACTGAAGCTTTCTTT
-	TRBV21-1	TRBJ2-7	-	CASSKAKLAGGPERPHAYEQYF	TGTGCCAGCAGCAAAGCCAAACTAGCGGGAGGGCCCGAGCGGCCCCACGCCTACGAGCAGTACTTC
-	TRBV11-2	TRBJ2-3	TRBD2	CASSPASGRRGTQYF	TGTGCCAGCAGCCCCGCTAGCGGGAGACGAGGGACGCAGTATTTT
-	TRBV7-9	TRBJ2-2	-	CASSLMSPGELFF	TGTGCCAGCAGCTTAATGTCTCCCGGGGAGCTGTTTTTT
-	TRBV5-1	TRBJ2-1	-	CASSGEGGNYNEQFF	TGCGCCAGCAGCGGGGAAGGCGGGAACTACAATGAGCAGTTCTTC
few	TRBV5-4	TRBJ2-3	-	CASSLGQRGRTDTQYF	TGTGCCAGCAGCTTGGGACAGCGAGGACGCACAGATACGCAGTATTTT
few	TRBV7-9	TRBJ2-1	TRBD2	CASSSRSGGAYNEQFF	TGTGCCAGCAGCTCAAGAAGCGGGGGGGCCTACAATGAGCAGTTCTTC
-	TRBV6-6	TRBJ2-7	TRBD1	CASRNRQGADEQYF	TGTGCCAGCAGGAACAGGCAGGGGGCTGACGAGCAGTACTTC
-	TRBV28	TRBJ1-1	-	CASSLQGTEAFF	TGTGCCAGCAGTTTACAGGGGACTGAAGCTTTCTTT
few	TRBV2	TRBJ2-6	TRBD2	CASSGRLAGSGANVLTF	TGTGCCAGCAGTGGCCGACTAGCGGGCTCTGGGGCCAACGTCCTGACTTTC
once	TRBV2	TRBJ1-5	-	CASSEGREPQHF	TGTGCCAGCAGTGAGGGGAGAGAGCCCCAGCATTTT
few	TRBV5-1	TRBJ1-1	-	CASSQSGKMNTEAFF	TGCGCCAGCAGCCAGTCAGGGAAAATGAACACTGAAGCTTTCTTT
once	TRBV19	TRBJ2-1	TRBD1	CASSPTGQGNHNEQFF	TGTGCCAGTAGTCCAACCGGACAGGGGAACCACAATGAGCAGTTCTTC
-	TRBV29-1	TRBJ1-1	-	CSVMPGGVGTEAFF	TGCAGCGTTATGCCCGGGGGGGTTGGGACTGAAGCTTTCTTT
-	TRBV9	TRBJ2-7	-	CASSVGVGAEQYF	TGTGCCAGCAGCGTAGGGGTTGGGGCTGAGCAGTACTTC
few	TRBV2	TRBJ2-5	-	CASSETRGNQYF	TGTGCCAGCAGTGAAACTCGCGGGAACCAGTACTTC
-	TRBV2	TRBJ1-4	TRBD1	CASSLSGGEKLFF	TGTGCCAGCAGCCTCTCAGGGGGCGAAAAACTGTTTTTT
-	TRBV2	TRBJ2-5	-	CASSPIPTGIETQYF	TGTGCCAGCAGCCCTATCCCCACAGGGATCGAGACCCAGTACTTC
few	TRBV9	TRBJ1-6	TRBD1	CASSVGQGENSPLHF	TGTGCCAGCAGCGTAGGTCAGGGGGAGAATTCACCCCTCCACTTT
-	TRBV11-3	TRBJ2-2	TRBD1	CASSSRQGLAGELFF	TGTGCCAGCAGCTCCCGACAGGGTCTCGCCGGGGAGCTGTTTTTT
few	TRBV30	TRBJ2-1	-	CAWIWGRGVNEQFF	TGTGCCTGGATCTGGGGCAGGGGAGTCAATGAGCAGTTCTTC
-	TRBV7-2	TRBJ2-2	TRBD2	CASSLGSGNTGELFF	TGTGCCAGCAGCTTAGGAAGCGGGAATACCGGGGAGCTGTTTTTT
few	TRBV6-5	TRBJ2-7	TRBD2	CASSLELADSSYEQYF	TGTGCCAGCAGTTTAGAACTAGCGGATAGCTCCTACGAGCAGTACTTC
-	TRBV5-1	TRBJ2-7	TRBD2	CASSMGRAGEAYEQYF	TGCGCCAGCAGCATGGGTCGTGCGGGGGAGGCCTACGAGCAGTACTTC
-	TRBV10-1	TRBJ1-1	TRBD1	CASSDTGQGNEAFF	TGCGCCAGCAGTGACACGGGACAGGGGAATGAAGCTTTCTTT
-	TRBV2	TRBJ2-3	TRBD2	CASQPGLATDTQYF	TGTGCCAGCCAACCTGGACTAGCCACAGATACGCAGTATTTT
few	TRBV7-9	TRBJ1-1	TRBD1	CASSPTGVAFF	TGTGCCAGCAGCCCTACAGGGGTAGCTTTCTTT
-	TRBV29-1	TRBJ1-3	-	CSVEVGGVIGNTIYF	TGCAGCGTTGAAGTAGGAGGGGTAATTGGAAACACCATATATTTT
-	TRBV11-2	TRBJ1-3	-	CASSLVAGTGNTIYF	TGTGCCAGCAGCTTAGTAGCGGGGACTGGAAACACCATATATTTT